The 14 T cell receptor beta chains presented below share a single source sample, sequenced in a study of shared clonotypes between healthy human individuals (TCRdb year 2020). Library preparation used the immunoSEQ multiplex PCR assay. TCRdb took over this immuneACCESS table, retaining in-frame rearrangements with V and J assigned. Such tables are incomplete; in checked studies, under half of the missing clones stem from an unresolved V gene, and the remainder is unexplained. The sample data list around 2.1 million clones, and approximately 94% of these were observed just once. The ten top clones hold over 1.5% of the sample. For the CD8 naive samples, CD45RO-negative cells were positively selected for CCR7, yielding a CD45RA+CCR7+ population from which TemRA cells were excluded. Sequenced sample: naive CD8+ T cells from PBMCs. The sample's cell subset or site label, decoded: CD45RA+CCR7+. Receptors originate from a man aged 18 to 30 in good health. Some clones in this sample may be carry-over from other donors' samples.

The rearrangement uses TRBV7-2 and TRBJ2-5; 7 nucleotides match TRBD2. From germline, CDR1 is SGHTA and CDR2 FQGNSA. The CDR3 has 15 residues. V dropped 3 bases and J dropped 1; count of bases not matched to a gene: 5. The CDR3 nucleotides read TGTGCCAGCAGCTTTCCCGGGACTACCCAAGAGACCCAGTACTTC. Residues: CASSFPGTTQETQYF.

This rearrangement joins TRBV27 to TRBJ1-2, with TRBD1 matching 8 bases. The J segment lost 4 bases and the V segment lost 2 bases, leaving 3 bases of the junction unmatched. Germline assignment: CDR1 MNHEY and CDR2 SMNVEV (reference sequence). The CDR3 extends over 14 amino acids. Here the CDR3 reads CASSLQGAIYGYTF. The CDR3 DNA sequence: TGTGCCAGCAGTTTACAGGGGGCTATCTATGGCTACACCTTC.

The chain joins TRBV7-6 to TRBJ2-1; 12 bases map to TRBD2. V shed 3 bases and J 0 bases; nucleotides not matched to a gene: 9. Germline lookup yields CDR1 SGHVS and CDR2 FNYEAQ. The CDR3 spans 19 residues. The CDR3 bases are TGTGCCAGCAGCTTCTTCCTAGCGGGAGGGCGGAGCTCCTACAATGAGCAGTTCTTC. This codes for CASSFFLAGGRSSYNEQFF.

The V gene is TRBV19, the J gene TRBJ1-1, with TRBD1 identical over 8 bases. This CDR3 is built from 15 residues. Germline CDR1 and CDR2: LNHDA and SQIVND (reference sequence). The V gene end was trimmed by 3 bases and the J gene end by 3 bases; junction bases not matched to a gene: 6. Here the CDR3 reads CASSISGGQDTEAFF. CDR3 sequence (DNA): TGTGCCAGTAGTATTTCAGGGGGCCAGGACACTGAAGCTTTCTTT.

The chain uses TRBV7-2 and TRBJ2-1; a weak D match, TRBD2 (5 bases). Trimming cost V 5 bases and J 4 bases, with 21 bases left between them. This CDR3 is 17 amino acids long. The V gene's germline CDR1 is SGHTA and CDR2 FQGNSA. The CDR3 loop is CASSPGETVGAYNEQFF. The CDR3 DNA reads TGTGCCAGCAGCCCCGGGGAAACGGTTGGCGCTTACAATGAGCAGTTCTTC.

The CDR3 DNA follows: TGTGCCAGCAGCTTAGAGGGGTTCTATGGCTACACCTTC. Its translation is CASSLEGFYGYTF. J is TRBJ1-2 and V is TRBV7-9; D might be TRBD1 (5 bases). The ends were cut back, 1 base at V and 4 bases at J, with 7 bases in the middle. Germline CDR1 SEHNR, CDR2 FQNEAQ (reference sequence). This CDR3 region has 13 residues.

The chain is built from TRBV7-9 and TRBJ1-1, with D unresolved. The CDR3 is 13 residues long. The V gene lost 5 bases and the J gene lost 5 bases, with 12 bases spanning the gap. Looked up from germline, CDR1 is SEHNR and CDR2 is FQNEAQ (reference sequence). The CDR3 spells CASSPVVRTEAFF. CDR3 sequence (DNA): TGTGCCAGCAGCCCGGTGGTACGTACTGAAGCTTTCTTT.

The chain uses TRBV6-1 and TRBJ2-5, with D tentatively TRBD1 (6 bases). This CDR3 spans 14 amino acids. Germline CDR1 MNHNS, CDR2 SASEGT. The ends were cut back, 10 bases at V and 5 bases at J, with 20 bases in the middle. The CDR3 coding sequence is TGTGCCATCCAGGACAGCCTTTCCAGGGAGACCCAGTACTTC. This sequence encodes CAIQDSLSRETQYF.

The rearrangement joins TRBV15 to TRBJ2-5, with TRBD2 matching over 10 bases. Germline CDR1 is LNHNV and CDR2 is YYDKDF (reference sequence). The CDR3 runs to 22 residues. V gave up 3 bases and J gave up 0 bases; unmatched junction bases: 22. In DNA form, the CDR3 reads TGTGCCACCAGCAGCGATAAGCGGGAGGGAATCGAAAGCCTTAAGTACCAAGAGACCCAGTACTTC. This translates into CATSSDKREGIESLKYQETQYF.

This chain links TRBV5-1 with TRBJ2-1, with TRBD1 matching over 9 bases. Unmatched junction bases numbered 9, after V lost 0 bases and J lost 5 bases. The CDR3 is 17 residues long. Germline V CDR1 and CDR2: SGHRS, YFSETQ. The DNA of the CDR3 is TGCGCCAGCAGCTTGGCTGCCCCGGGACAGGGTAACAATGAGCAGTTCTTC. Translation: CASSLAAPGQGNNEQFF.

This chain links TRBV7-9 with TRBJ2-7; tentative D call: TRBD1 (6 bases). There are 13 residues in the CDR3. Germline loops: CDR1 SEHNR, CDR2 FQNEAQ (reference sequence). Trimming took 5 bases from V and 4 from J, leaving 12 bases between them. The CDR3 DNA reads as TGTGCCAGCAGCCATTCAGGGGCGTACGAGCAGTACTTC. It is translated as CASSHSGAYEQYF.

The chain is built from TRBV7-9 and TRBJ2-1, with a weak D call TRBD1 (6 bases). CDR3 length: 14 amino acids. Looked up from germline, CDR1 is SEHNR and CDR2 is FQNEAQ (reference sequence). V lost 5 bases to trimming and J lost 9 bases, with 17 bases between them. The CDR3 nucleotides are TGTGCCAGCAGCCCCAGCAGGGGCAGGGGTGAGCAGTTCTTC. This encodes CASSPSRGRGEQFF.

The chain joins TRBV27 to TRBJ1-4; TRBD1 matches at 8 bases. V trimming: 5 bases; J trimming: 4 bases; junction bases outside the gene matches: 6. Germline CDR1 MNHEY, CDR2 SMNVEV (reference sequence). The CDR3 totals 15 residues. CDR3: CASSLSGQDNEKLFF. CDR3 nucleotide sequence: TGTGCCAGCAGTCTGTCGGGACAGGATAATGAAAAACTGTTTTTT.

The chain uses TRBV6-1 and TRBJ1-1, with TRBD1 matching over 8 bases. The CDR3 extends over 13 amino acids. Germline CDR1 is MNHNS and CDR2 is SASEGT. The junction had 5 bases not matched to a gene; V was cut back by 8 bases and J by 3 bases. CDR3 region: CASATGAYTEAFF. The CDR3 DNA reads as TGTGCCAGCGCGACAGGGGCCTACACTGAAGCTTTCTTT.